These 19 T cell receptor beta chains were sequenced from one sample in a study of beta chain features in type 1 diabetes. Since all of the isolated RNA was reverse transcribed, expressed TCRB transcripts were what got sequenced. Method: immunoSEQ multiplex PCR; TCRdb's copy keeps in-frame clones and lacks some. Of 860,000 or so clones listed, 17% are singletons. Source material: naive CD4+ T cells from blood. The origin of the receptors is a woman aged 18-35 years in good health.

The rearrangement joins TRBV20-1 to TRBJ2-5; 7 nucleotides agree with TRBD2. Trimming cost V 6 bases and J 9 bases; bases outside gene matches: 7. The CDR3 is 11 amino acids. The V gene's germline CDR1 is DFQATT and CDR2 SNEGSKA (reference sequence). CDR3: CSAEGLRPQYF. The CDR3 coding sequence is TGCAGTGCCGAGGGACTACGACCCCAGTACTTC.

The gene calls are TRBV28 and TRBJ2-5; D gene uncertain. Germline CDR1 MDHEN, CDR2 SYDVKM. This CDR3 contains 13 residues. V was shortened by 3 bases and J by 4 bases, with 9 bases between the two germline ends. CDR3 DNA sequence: TGTGCCAGCAGTTTTCAAGGCGGAGAGACCCAGTACTTC. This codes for CASSFQGGETQYF.

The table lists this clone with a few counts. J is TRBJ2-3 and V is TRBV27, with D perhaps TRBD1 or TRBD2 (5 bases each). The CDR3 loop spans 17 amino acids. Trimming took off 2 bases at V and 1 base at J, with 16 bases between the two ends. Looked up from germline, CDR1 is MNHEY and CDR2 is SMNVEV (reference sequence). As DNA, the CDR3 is TGTGCCAGCAGTTTAACCCCACCTAGGGACCGCACAGATACGCAGTATTTT. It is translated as CASSLTPPRDRTDTQYF.

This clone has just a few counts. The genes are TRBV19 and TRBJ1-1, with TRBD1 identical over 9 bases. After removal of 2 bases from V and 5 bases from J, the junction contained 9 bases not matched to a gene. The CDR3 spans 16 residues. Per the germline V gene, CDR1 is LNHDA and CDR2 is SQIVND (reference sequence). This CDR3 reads CASSILPGQGRTEAFF. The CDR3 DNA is TGTGCCAGTAGTATACTTCCGGGACAGGGTCGGACTGAAGCTTTCTTT.

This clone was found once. The CDR3 DNA sequence: TGTGCCAGCAGCAACCCACGGGGGGTGGGTCAGAAAGAGACCCAGTACTTC. Protein product: CASSNPRGVGQKETQYF. V and J are TRBV21-1 and TRBJ2-5; the table's D gene call, TRBD2, was not cross checked with the DNA. TRBV21-1 constitutes a pseudogene. This CDR3 has 17 amino acids.

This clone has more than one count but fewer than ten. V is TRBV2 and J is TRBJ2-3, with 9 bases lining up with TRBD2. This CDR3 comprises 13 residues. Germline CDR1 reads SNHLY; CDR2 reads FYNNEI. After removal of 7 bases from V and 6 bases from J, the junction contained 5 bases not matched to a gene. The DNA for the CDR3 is TGTGCCAGCACCTTAGCGGGGGCGGATACGCAGTATTTT. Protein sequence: CASTLAGADTQYF. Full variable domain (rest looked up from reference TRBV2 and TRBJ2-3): EPEVTQTPSHQVTQMGQEVILRCVPISNHLYFYWYRQILGQKVEFLVSFYNNEISEKSEIFDDQFSVERPDGSNFTLKIRSTKLEDSAMYFCASTLAGADTQYFGPGTRLTVL.

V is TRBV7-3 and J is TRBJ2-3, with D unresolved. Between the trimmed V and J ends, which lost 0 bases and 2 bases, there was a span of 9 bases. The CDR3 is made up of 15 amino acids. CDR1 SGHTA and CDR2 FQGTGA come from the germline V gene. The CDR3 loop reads CASSLTLDNTDTQYF. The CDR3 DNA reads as TGTGCCAGCAGCTTAACGTTAGACAACACAGATACGCAGTATTTT.

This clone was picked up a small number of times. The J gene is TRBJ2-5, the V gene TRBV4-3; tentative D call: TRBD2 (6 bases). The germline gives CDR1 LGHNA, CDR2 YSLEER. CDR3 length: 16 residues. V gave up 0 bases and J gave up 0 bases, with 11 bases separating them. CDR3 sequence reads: CASSQDLGRHQETQYF. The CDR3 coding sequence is TGCGCCAGCAGCCAAGACTTAGGGAGGCACCAAGAGACCCAGTACTTC.

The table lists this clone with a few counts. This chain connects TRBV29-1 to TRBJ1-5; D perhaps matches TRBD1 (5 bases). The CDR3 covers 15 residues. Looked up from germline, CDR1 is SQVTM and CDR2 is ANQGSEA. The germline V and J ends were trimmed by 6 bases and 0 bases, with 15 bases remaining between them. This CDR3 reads CSVSLGASSNQPQHF. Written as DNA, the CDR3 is TGCAGCGTGTCTCTAGGGGCTTCTAGCAATCAGCCCCAGCATTTT.

CDR3 in amino acids: CASRQLGDSYGYTF. The CDR3 DNA sequence: TGTGCCAGCAGACAGCTTGGGGACAGCTATGGCTACACCTTC. This rearrangement joins TRBV6-1 to TRBJ1-2; 7 bases are shared with TRBD1. V gave up 6 bases and J gave up 4 bases; unmatched junction bases: 8. CDR1 and CDR2 (germline): MNHNS, SASEGT. CDR3 length: 14 residues.

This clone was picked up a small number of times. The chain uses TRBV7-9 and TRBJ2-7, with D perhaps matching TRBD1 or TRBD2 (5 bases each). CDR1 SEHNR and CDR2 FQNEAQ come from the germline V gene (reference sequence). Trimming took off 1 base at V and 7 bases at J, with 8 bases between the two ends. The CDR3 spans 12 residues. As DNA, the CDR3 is TGTGCCAGCAGCTTAGGTGGGGGTGAGCAGTACTTC. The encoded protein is CASSLGGGEQYF.

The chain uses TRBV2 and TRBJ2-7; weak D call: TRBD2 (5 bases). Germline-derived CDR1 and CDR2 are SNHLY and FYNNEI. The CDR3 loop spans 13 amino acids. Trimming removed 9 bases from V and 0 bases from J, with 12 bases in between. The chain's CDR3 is CASSVISSYEQYF. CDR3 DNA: TGTGCCAGTAGCGTTATTAGCTCCTACGAGCAGTACTTC.

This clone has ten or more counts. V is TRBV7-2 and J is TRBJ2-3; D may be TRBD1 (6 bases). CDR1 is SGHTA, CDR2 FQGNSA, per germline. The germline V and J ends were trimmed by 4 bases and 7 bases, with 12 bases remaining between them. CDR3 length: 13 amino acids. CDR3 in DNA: TGTGCCAGCAGCTCAGCAGGGACAAATACGCAGTATTTT. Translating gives CASSSAGTNTQYF.

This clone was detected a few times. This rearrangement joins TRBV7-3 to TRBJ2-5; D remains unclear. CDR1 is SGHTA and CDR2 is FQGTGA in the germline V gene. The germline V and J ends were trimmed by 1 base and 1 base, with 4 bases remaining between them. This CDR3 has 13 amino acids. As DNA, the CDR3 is TGTGCCAGCAGCTTAATGGCCCAAGAGACCCAGTACTTC. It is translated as CASSLMAQETQYF.

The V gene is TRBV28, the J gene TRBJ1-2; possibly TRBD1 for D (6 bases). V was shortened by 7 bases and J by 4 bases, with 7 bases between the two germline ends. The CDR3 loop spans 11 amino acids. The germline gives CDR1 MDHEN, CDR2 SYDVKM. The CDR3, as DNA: TGTGCCAGCAAACAGGGCTATGGCTACACCTTC. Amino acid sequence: CASKQGYGYTF.

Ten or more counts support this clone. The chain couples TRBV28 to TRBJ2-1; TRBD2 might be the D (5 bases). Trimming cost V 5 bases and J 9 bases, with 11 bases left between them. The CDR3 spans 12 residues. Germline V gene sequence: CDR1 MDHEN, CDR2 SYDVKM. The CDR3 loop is CASSLLVSEQFF. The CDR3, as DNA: TGTGCCAGCAGTCTACTAGTGAGTGAGCAGTTCTTC.

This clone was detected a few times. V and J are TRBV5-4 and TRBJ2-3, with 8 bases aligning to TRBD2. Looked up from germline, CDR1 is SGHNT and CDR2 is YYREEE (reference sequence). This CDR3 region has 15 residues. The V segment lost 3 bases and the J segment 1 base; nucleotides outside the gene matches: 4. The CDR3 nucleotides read TGTGCCAGCAGCTCACTAGCGGATCGCACAGATACGCAGTATTTT. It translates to CASSSLADRTDTQYF.

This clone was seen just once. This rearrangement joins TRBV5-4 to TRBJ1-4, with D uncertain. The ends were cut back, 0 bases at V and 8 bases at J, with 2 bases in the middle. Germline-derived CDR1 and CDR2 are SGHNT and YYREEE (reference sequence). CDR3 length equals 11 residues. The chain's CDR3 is CASSLVEKLFF. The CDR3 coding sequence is TGTGCCAGCAGCTTGGTCGAAAAACTGTTTTTT.

CDR3 bases: TGTGCCAGCAGTCCCACGTCGAAACAGGGGTTCAATCAGCCCCAGCATTTT. Translation gives CASSPTSKQGFNQPQHF. The V gene is TRBV28, the J gene TRBJ1-5; 7 nucleotides line up with TRBD1. From germline, CDR1 is MDHEN and CDR2 SYDVKM. CDR3 size: 17 residues. The junction had 13 bases not matched to a gene; V was cut back by 5 bases and J by 3 bases.